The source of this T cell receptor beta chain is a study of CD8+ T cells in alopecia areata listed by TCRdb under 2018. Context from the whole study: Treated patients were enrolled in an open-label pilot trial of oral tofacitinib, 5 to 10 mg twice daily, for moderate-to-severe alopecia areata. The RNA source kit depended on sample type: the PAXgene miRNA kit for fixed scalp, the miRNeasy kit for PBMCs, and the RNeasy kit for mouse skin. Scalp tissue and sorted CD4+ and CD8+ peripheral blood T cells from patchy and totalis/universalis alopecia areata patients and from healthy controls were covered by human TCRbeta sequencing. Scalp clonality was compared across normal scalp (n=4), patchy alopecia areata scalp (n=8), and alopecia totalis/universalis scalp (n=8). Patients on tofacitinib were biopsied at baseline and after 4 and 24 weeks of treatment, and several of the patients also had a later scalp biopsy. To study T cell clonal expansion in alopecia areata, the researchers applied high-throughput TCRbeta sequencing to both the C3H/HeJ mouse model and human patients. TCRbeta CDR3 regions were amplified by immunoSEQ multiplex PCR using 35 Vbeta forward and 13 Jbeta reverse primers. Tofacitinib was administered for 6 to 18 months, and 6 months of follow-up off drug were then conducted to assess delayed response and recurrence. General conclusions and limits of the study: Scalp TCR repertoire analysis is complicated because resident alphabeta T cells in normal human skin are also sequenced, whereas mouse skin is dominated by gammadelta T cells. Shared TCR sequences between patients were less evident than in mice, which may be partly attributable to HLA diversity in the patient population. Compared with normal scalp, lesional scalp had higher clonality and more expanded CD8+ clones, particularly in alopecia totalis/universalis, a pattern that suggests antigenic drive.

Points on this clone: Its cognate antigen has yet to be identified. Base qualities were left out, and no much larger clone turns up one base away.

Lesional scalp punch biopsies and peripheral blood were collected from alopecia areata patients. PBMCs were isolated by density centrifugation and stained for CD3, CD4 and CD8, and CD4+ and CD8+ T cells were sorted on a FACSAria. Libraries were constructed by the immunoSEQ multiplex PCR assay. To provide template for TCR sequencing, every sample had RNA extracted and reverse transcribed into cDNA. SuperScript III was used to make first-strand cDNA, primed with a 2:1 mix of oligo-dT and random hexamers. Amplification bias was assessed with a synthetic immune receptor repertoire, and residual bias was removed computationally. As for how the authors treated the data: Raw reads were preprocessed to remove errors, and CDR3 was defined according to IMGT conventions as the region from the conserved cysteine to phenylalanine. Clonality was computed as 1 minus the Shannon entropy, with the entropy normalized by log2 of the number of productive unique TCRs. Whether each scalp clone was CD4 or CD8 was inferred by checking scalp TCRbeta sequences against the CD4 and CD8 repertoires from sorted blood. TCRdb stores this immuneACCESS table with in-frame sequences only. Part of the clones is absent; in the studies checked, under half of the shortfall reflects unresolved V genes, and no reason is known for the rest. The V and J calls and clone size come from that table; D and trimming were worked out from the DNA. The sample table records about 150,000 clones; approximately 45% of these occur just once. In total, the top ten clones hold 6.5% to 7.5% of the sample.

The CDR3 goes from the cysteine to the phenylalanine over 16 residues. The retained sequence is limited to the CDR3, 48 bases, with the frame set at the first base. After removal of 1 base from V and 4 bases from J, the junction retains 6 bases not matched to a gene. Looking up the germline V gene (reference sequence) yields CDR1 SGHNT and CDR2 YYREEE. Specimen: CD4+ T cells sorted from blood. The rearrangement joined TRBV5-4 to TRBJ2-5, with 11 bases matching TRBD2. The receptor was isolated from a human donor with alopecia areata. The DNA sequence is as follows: TGTGCCAGCAGCTTGAAGCTAGCGGGAGGAACAGAGACCCAGTACTTC. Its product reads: CASSLKLAGGTETQYF.